The clone carrying this T cell receptor (beta chain) occurred many times. These data are taken from a study of early T cells in non-severe SARS-CoV-2 infection. TCRdb passed the 5' RACE reads through MiXCR, listing each CDR3 protein once. The table lists tens of thousands of distinct CDR3 sequences, 13% to 15% of them singletons. CDR1 is SEHNR, CDR2 FQNEAQ, per germline (reference sequence). This CDR3 is built from 13 residues. With 8 bases removed from V and 0 bases from J, the gap between germline ends came to 8 bases. V is TRBV7-9 and J is TRBJ2-1, with D perhaps being TRBD1 or TRBD2 (5 bases each). The sample comprised whole blood. This clonotype was obtained from an adult who was a healthcare worker with PCR-confirmed SARS-CoV-2 infection or an uninfected control (not recorded which). The CDR3 spells CASPGTSYNEQFF. In nucleotides, the CDR3 is TGTGCCAGCCCCGGGACCTCCTACAATGAGCAGTTCTTC.